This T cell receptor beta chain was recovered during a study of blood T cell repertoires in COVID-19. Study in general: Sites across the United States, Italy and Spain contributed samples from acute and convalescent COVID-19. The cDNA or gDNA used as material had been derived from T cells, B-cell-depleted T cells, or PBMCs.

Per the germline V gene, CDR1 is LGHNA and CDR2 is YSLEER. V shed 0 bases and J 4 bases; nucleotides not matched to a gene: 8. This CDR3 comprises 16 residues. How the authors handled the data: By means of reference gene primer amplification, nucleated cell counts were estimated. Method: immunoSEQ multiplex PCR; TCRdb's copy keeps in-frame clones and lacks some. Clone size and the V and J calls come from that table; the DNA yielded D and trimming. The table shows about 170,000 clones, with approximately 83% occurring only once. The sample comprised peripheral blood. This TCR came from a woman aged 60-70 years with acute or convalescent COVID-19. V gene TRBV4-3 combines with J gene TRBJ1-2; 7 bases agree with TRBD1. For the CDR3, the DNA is TGCGCCAGCAGCCAAGAAGGGACAGCCTCTCCCTATGGCTACACCTTC. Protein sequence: CASSQEGTASPYGYTF.